This entry features one T cell receptor beta chain sequence. The CDR3 sequence is 14 residues long. Germline V gene lookup returns CDR1 MDHEN and CDR2 SYDVKM. V shed 5 bases, J shed 3 bases, and the junction held 4 bases outside the gene matches. The source of the sample is a study of blood T cell repertoires in COVID-19. About the research overall: The origin of the acute and convalescent COVID-19 samples was the United States, Italy and Spain. PBMCs, B-cell-depleted T cells, or T cells provided the cDNA or gDNA that made up the material.

As processed by the authors: For nucleated cells, counts were estimated from reference gene primer amplification. Profiled with immunoSEQ multiplex PCR; TCRdb holds only in-frame clones, not every one. V and J calls and clone size are as listed in that table; D and trimming were resolved from the DNA. The data contain about 78,000 clones, 86% of them singletons. Sequenced: peripheral blood. The chain couples TRBV28 to TRBJ2-7; TRBD1 aligns across 10 bases. The sequence was collected from a man in his fifties or sixties with active or convalescent COVID-19. CDR3 nucleotide sequence: TGTGCCAGCAGTCCCTGGACAGGGGGCTACGAGCAGTACTTC. Protein product: CASSPWTGGYEQYF.